This TCR beta chain originates from a study of blood T cell repertoires in COVID-19. Study-wide context: Acute and convalescent COVID-19 specimens originated in the United States, Italy and Spain. PBMCs, B-cell-depleted T cells, or T cells were the source of the cDNA or gDNA that made up the material.

Source study methods: Amplification of reference gene primers provided the estimated nucleated cell counts. Using immunoSEQ multiplex PCR, the repertoire was profiled, and TCRdb retains in-frame clones only, with some absent. V, J and clone size derive from that table, while D and trimming were established from the DNA sequence. This sample carries some 270,000 clones, around 84% of them seen once, and the ten largest clones take approximately 6.6%. Participants spanned ages about 18 to 100 years and resided in 24 US areas. This CDR3 spans 14 amino acids. Germline CDR1 and CDR2: SEHNR and FQNEAQ (reference sequence). Losses at the gene ends were 5 bases for V and 2 bases for J; bases not matched to a gene: 4.

This rearrangement joins TRBV7-9 to TRBJ1-2, with 8 bases that match TRBD1. The TCR sequence derives from a woman aged 45 to 65 who had been exposed to COVID-19. The sample was PBMCs or T cells enriched from blood (not recorded which). The CDR3 DNA sequence: TGTGCCAGCAGCGCGGGACAGGCGAACTATGGCTACACCTTC. Translating gives CASSAGQANYGYTF.